These 17 T cell receptor beta chains originate from one sample sequenced in a study of blood T cell repertoires in COVID-19 (TCRdb year 2020). Library generation was performed with the immunoSEQ multiplex PCR assay. Imported from immuneACCESS, the table was reduced by TCRdb to in-frame sequences with V and J called. These copies leave out some clones; in studies compared against another copy, an unresolved V gene accounts for under half, and the cause of the remainder is not known. Counted in this sample were about 69,000 clones; 90% of them appeared once. The leading ten clones occupy 5.3% of the sample. The sequencing input was peripheral blood. These receptors originate from a man between 50 and 59 years old with acute or convalescent COVID-19.

This chain links TRBV6-1 with TRBJ1-2; 8 bases fit TRBD1. This CDR3 is built from 17 residues. V shed 6 bases and J 2 bases; nucleotides not matched to a gene: 14. Germline lookup yields CDR1 MNHNS and CDR2 SASEGT. This CDR3 reads CASRERPGTGVNYGYTF. CDR3 bases: TGTGCCAGCAGAGAAAGACCCGGGACAGGAGTAAACTATGGCTACACCTTC.

The V and J genes are TRBV19 and TRBJ2-2; TRBD2 is a possible D gene (5 bases). This CDR3 region has 14 residues. Trimming stripped 4 bases from V and 6 bases from J, with 12 bases between. Germline assignment: CDR1 LNHDA and CDR2 SQIVND (reference sequence). This CDR3 is CASSSGPGAGELFF. As DNA, the CDR3 is TGTGCCAGTAGTAGCGGCCCCGGGGCCGGGGAGCTGTTTTTT.

The rearrangement links TRBV7-9 to TRBJ2-7, with D tentatively TRBD2 (5 bases). This CDR3 has 14 residues. CDR1 is SEHNR, CDR2 FQNEAQ, per germline (reference sequence). Trimming shortened V by 3 bases and J by 2 bases, and 11 bases separated the two germline ends. CDR3 amino acids: CASSFLTSPYEQYF. CDR3 DNA: TGTGCCAGCAGCTTCCTAACTAGTCCCTACGAGCAGTACTTC.

The chain combines TRBV6-1 with TRBJ1-1, with 8 bases aligning to TRBD1. The V segment lost 2 bases and the J segment 3 bases; nucleotides outside the gene matches: 8. Germline CDR1 is MNHNS and CDR2 is SASEGT. The CDR3 spans 16 residues. DNA of the CDR3: TGTGCCAGCAGTGAATTAGCCACAGGGGGATACACTGAAGCTTTCTTT. It encodes CASSELATGGYTEAFF.

V and J are TRBV18 and TRBJ2-7; the match to TRBD2 covers 8 bases. Germline CDR1 and CDR2: KGHSH and LQKENI. This CDR3 contains 14 residues. Trimming at V came to 3 bases and at J to 5 bases, leaving 6 bases not matched to a gene. DNA of the CDR3: TGTGCCAGCTCACCTGGACTAGCTGGCCACGAGCAGTACTTC. It encodes CASSPGLAGHEQYF.

V gene TRBV19 combines with J gene TRBJ1-3, with 7 bases identical to TRBD1. The CDR3 contains 15 residues. Looked up from germline, CDR1 is LNHDA and CDR2 is SQIVND (reference sequence). The V gene end was trimmed by 3 bases and the J gene end by 5 bases; junction bases not matched to a gene: 7. The CDR3 coding sequence is TGTGCCAGTAGTATTGGAAGACAGGGAAGAAACACCATATATTTT. Protein product: CASSIGRQGRNTIYF.

The chain links TRBV6-2 or TRBV6-3 to TRBJ1-5; TRBD1 might be the D (6 bases). This CDR3 spans 18 amino acids. The germline V and J ends were trimmed by 0 bases and 2 bases, with 17 bases remaining between them. The germline gives CDR1 MNHEY, CDR2 SVGEGT. This chain's CDR3 is CASSYSGAGTFGNQPQHF. CDR3 nucleotide sequence: TGTGCCAGCAGTTACTCGGGGGCAGGGACGTTTGGCAATCAGCCCCAGCATTTT.

The chain links TRBV25-1 to TRBJ1-2, with 9 bases aligning to TRBD1. Germline V gene data show CDR1 as MGHDK and CDR2 as SYGVNS. The CDR3 covers 14 residues. The V and J ends lost 4 bases and 7 bases, in that order; junction bases with no gene match: 7. Here the CDR3 DNA reads TGTGCCAGCAGTGGACAGGGGGGACCGGGTGGCTACACCTTC. This sequence encodes CASSGQGGPGGYTF.

The rearrangement links TRBV18 to TRBJ1-1; 9 nucleotides line up with TRBD1. Germline V gene sequence: CDR1 KGHSH, CDR2 LQKENI. Trimming cost V 5 bases and J 5 bases; bases outside gene matches: 0. This CDR3 contains 12 residues. The CDR3 protein is CASSGQGTEAFF. Here the CDR3 DNA reads TGTGCCAGCTCAGGACAGGGGACTGAAGCTTTCTTT.

The chain joins TRBV18 to TRBJ2-7; a possible D gene is TRBD1 (6 bases). Trimming removed 1 base from V and 3 bases from J, with 16 bases in between. The CDR3 spans 16 residues. Germline V gene lookup returns CDR1 KGHSH and CDR2 LQKENI. CDR3 sequence (DNA): TGTGCCAGCTCACCACGAGACCTTACAGGGAGCTACGAGCAGTACTTC. Encoded protein: CASSPRDLTGSYEQYF.

This clone was seen once. The CDR3 loop is CASSRGQGDVSNQPQHF. In nucleotides, the CDR3 is TGTGCCAGCAGTAGAGGACAGGGGGACGTAAGCAATCAGCCCCAGCATTTT. The chain uses TRBV27 and TRBJ1-5, with TRBD1 identical over 10 bases. After removal of 5 bases from V and 1 base from J, the junction contained 8 bases not matched to a gene. The germline V gene encodes CDR1 MNHEY and CDR2 SMNVEV (reference sequence). This CDR3 contains 17 residues.

This clone was recorded a few times. This chain connects TRBV18 to TRBJ2-7, with a weak D call TRBD2 (6 bases). Germline assignment: CDR1 KGHSH and CDR2 LQKENI. This CDR3 region has 17 residues. V lost 3 bases and J lost 7, with 25 bases in between. The CDR3 DNA follows: TGTGCCAGCTCACCCTCGGAGCCAGCGGGTGCCCCGGGAGAGCAGTACTTC. This sequence encodes CASSPSEPAGAPGEQYF.

V gene TRBV7-2 combines with J gene TRBJ1-3; 9 bases are a match to TRBD1. The CDR3 spans 16 residues. Trimming at V came to 3 bases and at J to 4 bases, leaving 7 bases not matched to a gene. Germline V gene lookup returns CDR1 SGHTA and CDR2 FQGNSA. The CDR3, as DNA: TGTGCCAGCAGCTTGCTTCCGGGACAGGGCGGAAACACCATATATTTT. This codes for CASSLLPGQGGNTIYF.

The chain links TRBV9 to TRBJ2-1; 12 bases align to TRBD2. Germline lookup yields CDR1 SGDLS and CDR2 YYNGEE. This CDR3 has 14 residues. The junction had 4 bases not matched to a gene; V was cut back by 3 bases and J by 9 bases. In DNA form, the CDR3 reads TGTGCCAGCAGCGGACGGACTAGCGGGACTGAGCAGTTCTTC. Protein product: CASSGRTSGTEQFF.

The chain uses TRBV10-1 and TRBJ2-1; the match to TRBD1 covers 12 bases. The CDR3 sequence is 15 residues long. The ends lost 5 bases at V and 10 bases at J; junction bases unmatched: 9. Germline lookup yields CDR1 WNHNN and CDR2 SYGVQD (reference sequence). CDR3 region: CASSPGTGGPGEQFF. The CDR3 bases are TGCGCCAGCAGTCCCGGGACAGGGGGCCCCGGGGAGCAGTTCTTC.

The chain uses TRBV5-5 and TRBJ2-5; TRBD2 aligns across 12 bases. The germline CDR1 and CDR2 sequences are SGHKS and YYEKEE (reference sequence). This CDR3 is 16 amino acids long. The V gene end was trimmed by 2 bases and the J gene end by 5 bases; junction bases not matched to a gene: 7. CDR3 protein: CASSLGRLAGVETQYF. The CDR3 nucleotides are TGTGCCAGCAGCTTAGGGCGACTAGCGGGAGTTGAGACCCAGTACTTC. Full variable domain (remainder filled in from reference TRBV5-5 and TRBJ2-5): DAGVTQSPTHLIKTRGQQVTLRCSPISGHKSVSWYQQVLGQGPQFIFQYYEKEERGRGNFPDRFSARQFPNYSSELNVNALLLGDSALYLCASSLGRLAGVETQYFGPGTRLLVL.

This chain joins TRBV9 and TRBJ2-7, with 8 positions matching TRBD2. The CDR3 runs to 17 residues. Germline trimming cut 4 bases from V and 0 bases from J; bases unmatched to any gene: 12. The germline V gene has CDR1 SGDLS and CDR2 YYNGEE. The CDR3 DNA is TGTGCCAGCAGCACCAGTGGGAACAGCGGGAGCTCCTACGAGCAGTACTTC. Residues: CASSTSGNSGSSYEQYF.